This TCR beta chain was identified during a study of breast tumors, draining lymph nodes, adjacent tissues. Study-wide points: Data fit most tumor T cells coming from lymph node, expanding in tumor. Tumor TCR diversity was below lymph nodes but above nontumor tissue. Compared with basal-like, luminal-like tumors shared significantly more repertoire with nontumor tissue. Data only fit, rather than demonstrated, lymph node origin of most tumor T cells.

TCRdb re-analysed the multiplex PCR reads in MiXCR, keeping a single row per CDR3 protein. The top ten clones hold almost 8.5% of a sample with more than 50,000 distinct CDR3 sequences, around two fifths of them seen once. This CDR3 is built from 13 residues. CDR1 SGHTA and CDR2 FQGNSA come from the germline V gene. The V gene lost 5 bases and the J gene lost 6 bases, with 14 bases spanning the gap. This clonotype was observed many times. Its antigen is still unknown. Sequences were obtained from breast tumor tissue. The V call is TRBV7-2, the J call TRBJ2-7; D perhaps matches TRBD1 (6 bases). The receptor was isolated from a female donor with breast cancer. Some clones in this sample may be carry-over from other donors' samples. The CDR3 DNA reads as TGTGCCAGCAGCCCAGCAGGGGTACCCGAGCAGTACTTC. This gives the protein CASSPAGVPEQYF. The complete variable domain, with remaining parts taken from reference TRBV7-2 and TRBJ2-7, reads GAGVSQSPSNKVTEKGKDVELRCDPISGHTALYWYRQSLGQGLEFLIYFQGNSAPDKSGLPSDRFSAERTGGSVSTLTIQRTQQEDSAVYLCASSPAGVPEQYFGPGTRLTVT.